The 10 T cell receptor beta chains reported below all come from one sample, sequenced in a study of identical twins. TCRdb re-called the 5' RACE reads through MiXCR, storing one row per CDR3 protein. The profile shows more than 350,000 distinct CDR3 sequences, approximately 10% of them singletons. Sample: naive T cells sorted from blood. The receptors derive from a woman between 45 and 60 years old in good health.

This clonotype came up many times. This chain links TRBV21-1 with TRBJ2-7. TRBV21-1 is a pseudogene. The CDR3 loop spans 14 amino acids. CDR3 in amino acids: CASSNRLQSYEQYV. CDR3 sequence (DNA): TGTGCCAGCAGCAATAGGCTACAATCCTACGAGCAGTACGTC.

This clonotype was picked up a small number of times. The V and J genes are TRBV24-1 and TRBJ2-1; D remains ambiguous. Germline V gives CDR1 KGHDR, CDR2 SFDVKD. The CDR3 is 16 residues long. V lost 5 bases, J lost 5 bases, and 18 bases lay in between. CDR3 loop: CATSGTLGRFNNEQFF. DNA of the CDR3: TGTGCCACCAGTGGAACCCTCGGCAGGTTCAACAATGAGCAGTTCTTC.

V usage is TRBV12-3 or TRBV12-4 and J usage is TRBJ1-1, with D tentatively TRBD1 (6 bases). The CDR3 sequence is 12 residues long. Trimming took 3 bases from V and 7 from J, leaving 9 bases between them. The CDR3 sequence is CASSFEGGEAFF. CDR3 nucleotides: TGTGCCAGCAGTTTTGAGGGGGGTGAAGCTTTCTTT.

There are a few counts of this clonotype. This sequence joins TRBV10-3 and TRBJ2-2; D remains ambiguous. Germline V gives CDR1 ENHRY, CDR2 SYGVKD. The V gene lost 7 bases and the J gene lost 2 bases, with 17 bases spanning the gap. The CDR3 runs 16 residues. CDR3: CAINPSETANTGELFF. For the CDR3, the DNA is TGTGCCATCAATCCCTCGGAGACTGCAAACACCGGGGAGCTGTTTTTT.

This clonotype was seen a handful of times. The rearrangement joins TRBV5-6 to TRBJ2-1, with TRBD2 identical over 14 bases. The CDR3 has 16 residues. The J segment lost 9 bases and the V segment lost 2 bases, leaving 7 bases of the junction unmatched. Germline V gene sequence: CDR1 SGHDT, CDR2 YYEEEE. CDR3 nucleotide sequence: TGTGCCAGCAGCTTTTGGACTAGCGGGAGGACGTTTGAGCAGTTCTTC. Protein product: CASSFWTSGRTFEQFF.

This rearrangement joins TRBV30 to TRBJ1-5, with 9 bases lining up with TRBD1. Trimming removed 3 bases from V and 6 bases from J; junction bases left unmatched: 12. CDR1 is GTSNPN and CDR2 is SVGIG in the germline V gene (reference sequence). The CDR3 sequence is 16 residues long. This CDR3 is CAWSPVGQGVGQPQHF. The CDR3 DNA reads TGTGCCTGGAGCCCCGTGGGACAGGGAGTGGGTCAGCCCCAGCATTTT. Complete variable domain (other parts from reference TRBV30 and TRBJ1-5): SQTIHQWPATLVQPVGSPLSLECTVEGTSNPNLYWYRQAAGRGLQLLFYSVGIGQISSEVPQNLSASRPQDRQFILSSKKLLLSDSGFYLCAWSPVGQGVGQPQHFGDGTRLSIL.

At least ten counts were recorded for this clonotype. The CDR3 sequence is CASSATANNYGYTF. DNA of the CDR3: TGTGCCAGCAGTGCGACGGCGAATAACTATGGCTACACCTTC. This rearrangement joins TRBV6-1 to TRBJ1-2; D gene unclear. The CDR3 loop spans 14 amino acids. Germline V gives CDR1 MNHNS, CDR2 SASEGT. The V end was cut by 4 bases, the J end by 1 base, with 10 bases between.

The chain has TRBV5-6 and TRBJ1-2; 9 nucleotides match TRBD1. CDR3 size: 15 residues. The V segment lost 6 bases and the J segment 8 bases; nucleotides outside the gene matches: 14. Germline CDR1 SGHDT, CDR2 YYEEEE. The CDR3 DNA reads TGTGCCAGCAAGTCTGGGCTGGGACAGGGTTCCGGCTACACCTTC. This sequence encodes CASKSGLGQGSGYTF.

This clonotype occurred a few times. This rearrangement joins TRBV4-1 to TRBJ1-2, with a tentative D call TRBD1 (5 bases). V lost 3 bases to trimming and J lost 1 base, with 12 bases between them. CDR1 is MGHRA, CDR2 YSYEKL, per germline. This CDR3 spans 15 amino acids. The CDR3 region is CASSHDSTVNYGYTF. CDR3 DNA sequence: TGCGCCAGCAGCCATGATTCGACAGTTAACTATGGCTACACCTTC.

The chain employs TRBV6-4 and TRBJ2-1; tentatively, D is TRBD1 (7 bases). V shed 8 bases and J shed 10 bases, with 18 bases lying between them. This CDR3 contains 13 residues. Germline CDR1 and CDR2: MRHNA and SNTAGT. CDR3 loop: CASAGTETREQFF. Here the CDR3 DNA reads TGTGCCAGCGCGGGGACAGAAACCCGAGAGCAGTTCTTC.